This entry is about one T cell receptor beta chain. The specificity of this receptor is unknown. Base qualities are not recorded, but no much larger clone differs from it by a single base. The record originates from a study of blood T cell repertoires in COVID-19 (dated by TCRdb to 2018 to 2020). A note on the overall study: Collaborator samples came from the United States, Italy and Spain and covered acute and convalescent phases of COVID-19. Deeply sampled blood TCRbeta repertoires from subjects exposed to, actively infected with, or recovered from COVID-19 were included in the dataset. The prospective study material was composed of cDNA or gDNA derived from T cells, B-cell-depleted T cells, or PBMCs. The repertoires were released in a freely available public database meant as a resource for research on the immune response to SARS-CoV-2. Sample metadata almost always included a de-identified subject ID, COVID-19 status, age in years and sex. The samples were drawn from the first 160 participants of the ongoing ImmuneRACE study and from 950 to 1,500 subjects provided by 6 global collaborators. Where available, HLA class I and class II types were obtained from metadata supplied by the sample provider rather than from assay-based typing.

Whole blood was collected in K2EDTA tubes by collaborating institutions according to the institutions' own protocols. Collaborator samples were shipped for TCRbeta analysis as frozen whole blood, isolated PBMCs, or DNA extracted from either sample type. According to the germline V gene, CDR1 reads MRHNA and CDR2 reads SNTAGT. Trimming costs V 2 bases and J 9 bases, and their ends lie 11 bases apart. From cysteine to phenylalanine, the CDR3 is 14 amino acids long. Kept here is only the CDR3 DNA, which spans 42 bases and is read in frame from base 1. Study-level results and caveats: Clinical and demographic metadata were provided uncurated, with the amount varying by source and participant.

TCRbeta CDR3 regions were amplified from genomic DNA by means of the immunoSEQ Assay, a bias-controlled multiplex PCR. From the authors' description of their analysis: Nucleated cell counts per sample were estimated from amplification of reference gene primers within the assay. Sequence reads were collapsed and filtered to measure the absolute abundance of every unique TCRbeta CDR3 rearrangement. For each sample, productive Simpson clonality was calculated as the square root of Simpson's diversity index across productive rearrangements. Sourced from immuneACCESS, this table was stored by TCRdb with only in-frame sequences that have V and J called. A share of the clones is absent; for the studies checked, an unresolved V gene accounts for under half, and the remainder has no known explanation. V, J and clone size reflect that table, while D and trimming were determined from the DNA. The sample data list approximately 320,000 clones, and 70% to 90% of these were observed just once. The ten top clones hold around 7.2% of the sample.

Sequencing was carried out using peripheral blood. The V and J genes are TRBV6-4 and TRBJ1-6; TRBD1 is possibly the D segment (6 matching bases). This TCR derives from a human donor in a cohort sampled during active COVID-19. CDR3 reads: CASSDAPGVSPLHF. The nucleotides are TGTGCCAGCAGTGACGCCCCAGGGGTTTCACCCCTCCACTTT.